Below, 30 T cell receptor beta chains from the same sample are listed, as sequenced in a study of T cell responses to AZD1222 COVID-19 vaccine. Only in-frame clones appear in the TCRdb table, and some are missing; sequencing was by immunoSEQ multiplex PCR. Counted here are about 66,000 clones, about 88% occurring once; the ten biggest clones make up 17%. This sample comprised peripheral blood, obtained on day 0 of AZD1222 vaccination. The receptors stem from an adult in good health.

The CDR3 region has the DNA TGTGCCAGCAGCTTACTAGCGGGCGGCGCAGATACGCAGTATTTT. It specifies CASSLLAGGADTQYF. The J gene is TRBJ2-3, the V gene TRBV7-3; 8 nucleotides line up with TRBD2. Per the germline V gene, CDR1 is SGHTA and CDR2 is FQGTGA. The CDR3 is 15 amino acids. V lost 2 bases to trimming and J lost 4 bases; unmatched junction nucleotides: 5.

The chain uses TRBV7-9 and TRBJ1-4; D perhaps matches TRBD1 (5 bases). The CDR3 totals 15 residues. Germline assignment: CDR1 SEHNR and CDR2 FQNEAQ (reference sequence). V dropped 5 bases and J dropped 0 bases, with 10 bases sitting between them. CDR3 DNA sequence: TGTGCCAGCAGCCGGACATTTGCAACTAATGAAAAACTGTTTTTT. It is translated as CASSRTFATNEKLFF. The full variable domain, its missing parts supplied by reference TRBV7-9 and TRBJ1-4, is DTGVSQNPRHKITKRGQNVTFRCDPISEHNRLYWYRQTLGQGPEFLTYFQNEAQLEKSRLLSDRFSAERPKGSFSTLEIQRTEQGDSAMYLCASSRTFATNEKLFFGSGTQLSVL.

The chain links TRBV3-1 (or the pseudogene TRBV3-2) to TRBJ1-1; 7 nucleotides match TRBD1. The length of the CDR3 is 14 residues. V lost 2 bases and J lost 6; bases outside the gene matches: 6. From germline, CDR1 is LGHDT and CDR2 YNNKEL (reference sequence). The CDR3 DNA is TGTGCCAGCAGCCAACAGGGGGGTAAGTCTGAAGCTTTCTTT. Protein: CASSQQGGKSEAFF.

V usage is TRBV6-4 and J usage is TRBJ2-3; 12 bases are shared with TRBD2. This CDR3 comprises 15 residues. The V and J ends lost 4 bases and 6 bases, in that order; junction bases with no gene match: 5. Germline CDR1 reads MRHNA; CDR2 reads SNTAGT. The CDR3 sequence is CASSVSSGGADTQYF. The CDR3 bases are TGTGCCAGCAGTGTTTCTAGCGGGGGGGCCGATACGCAGTATTTT.

J is TRBJ1-2 and V is TRBV11-2; D is perhaps TRBD1 (5 bases). The V gene's germline CDR1 is SGHAT and CDR2 FQNNGV. V was trimmed by 4 bases and J by 8 bases, leaving 20 bases between them. The CDR3 consists of 15 residues. Here the CDR3 DNA reads TGTGCCAGCAGCTCCAATCTCGAGGGGTTCGTAGGCTACACCTTC. Translated: CASSSNLEGFVGYTF.

V usage is TRBV12-3 or TRBV12-4 and J usage is TRBJ2-2, with D unclear. V was cut by 6 bases and J by 5 bases, with 10 bases left in between. The CDR3 contains 13 residues. CDR3 nucleotide sequence: TGTGCCAGCAGCCCCAGCCGGACCGGGGAGCTGTTTTTT. It encodes CASSPSRTGELFF.

The chain links TRBV6-5 to TRBJ1-5; D not resolved. Deletions cut 7 bases from V and 5 bases from J, with 12 bases between. The germline V gene has CDR1 MNHEY and CDR2 SVGAGI. This CDR3 is 13 amino acids long. The CDR3 sequence: CASNLDPHQPQHF. DNA for the CDR3: TGTGCCAGCAATCTGGACCCTCATCAGCCCCAGCATTTT.

The chain joins TRBV19 to TRBJ1-2, with a tentative D call TRBD1 (5 bases). With 7 bases removed from V and 6 bases from J, the gap between germline ends came to 12 bases. This CDR3 region has 12 residues. CDR1 LNHDA and CDR2 SQIVND come from the germline V gene (reference sequence). CDR3 nucleotides: TGTGCCAGTATGGGGACCCTCAATGGCTACACCTTC. Translation gives CASMGTLNGYTF. The full variable domain, in which reference TRBV19 and TRBJ1-2 provide the parts outside the CDR3, is DGGITQSPKYLFRKEGQNVTLSCEQNLNHDAMYWYRQDPGQGLRLIYYSQIVNDFQKGDIAEGYSVSREKKESFPLTVTSAQKNPTAFYLCASMGTLNGYTFGSGTRLTVV.

J is TRBJ1-2 and V is TRBV6-1; weak D call: TRBD1 (5 bases). V gave up 7 bases and J gave up 6 bases, with 18 bases separating them. The CDR3 totals 14 residues. From germline, CDR1 is MNHNS and CDR2 SASEGT. CDR3: CASTHGQGVDGYTF. The CDR3 nucleotides are TGTGCCAGCACCCACGGCCAGGGAGTTGATGGCTACACCTTC.

This sequence joins TRBV4-3 and TRBJ2-5; 7 bases align to TRBD2. The J segment lost 6 bases and the V segment lost 0 bases, leaving 10 bases of the junction unmatched. The germline CDR1 and CDR2 sequences are LGHNA and YSLEER. CDR3 size: 16 residues. The CDR3 region has the DNA TGCGCCAGCAGCCAAGAGGCGCCTAGCGGTACACAGACCCAGTACTTC. Protein sequence: CASSQEAPSGTQTQYF.

V gene TRBV9 combines with J gene TRBJ1-4; D gene unclear. Deletions cut 2 bases from V and 7 bases from J, with 12 bases between. Germline values: CDR1 SGDLS, CDR2 YYNGEE. This CDR3 has 14 residues. DNA of the CDR3: TGTGCCAGCAGCGTTTCGCCCCAGGTTGAAAAACTGTTTTTT. Its translation is CASSVSPQVEKLFF.

J is TRBJ1-4 and V is TRBV11-1; 8 nucleotides match TRBD1. Losses at the gene ends were 5 bases for V and 8 bases for J; bases not matched to a gene: 7. The CDR3 is 14 residues long. Germline loops: CDR1 SGHAT, CDR2 FQDESV (reference sequence). CDR3 in amino acids: CASSLDRVEEKLFF. DNA for the CDR3: TGTGCCAGCAGCCTGGACAGGGTTGAGGAAAAACTGTTTTTT. The full variable domain, its missing parts supplied by reference TRBV11-1 and TRBJ1-4, is EAEVAQSPRYKITEKSQAVAFWCDPISGHATLYWYRQILGQGPELLVQFQDESVVDDSQLPKDRFSAERLKGVDSTLKIQPAELGDSAMYLCASSLDRVEEKLFFGSGTQLSVL.

This rearrangement joins TRBV25-1 to TRBJ1-1; 7 bases align to TRBD1. J was trimmed by 5 bases and V by 6 bases; bases with no gene match: 6. Per the germline V gene, CDR1 is MGHDK and CDR2 is SYGVNS. There are 13 residues in the CDR3. This chain's CDR3 is CASRSQGVTEAFF. The CDR3 bases are TGTGCCAGCAGATCCCAGGGGGTGACTGAAGCTTTCTTT.

The rearrangement uses TRBV7-2 and TRBJ2-1; 9 bases are a match to TRBD2. Germline CDR1 SGHTA, CDR2 FQGNSA. V shed 5 bases and J 6 bases; nucleotides not matched to a gene: 8. CDR3 size: 15 residues. Here the CDR3 reads CASSPSGGYRNEQFF. CDR3 coding DNA: TGTGCCAGCAGCCCCAGCGGGGGGTACCGCAATGAGCAGTTCTTC.

V usage is TRBV7-9 and J usage is TRBJ1-5, with TRBD1 matching 9 bases. Trimming at V came to 5 bases and at J to 1 base, leaving 12 bases not matched to a gene. The CDR3 is 18 residues long. The germline CDR1 and CDR2 sequences are SEHNR and FQNEAQ (reference sequence). CDR3 in DNA: TGTGCCAGCAGCGCGGGGACAGGGAACCTCCCGAGCAATCAGCCCCAGCATTTT. This sequence encodes CASSAGTGNLPSNQPQHF.

This clone appeared a few times. The rearrangement links TRBV7-3 to TRBJ2-1; possibly TRBD2 for D (5 bases). Germline V gives CDR1 SGHTA, CDR2 FQGTGA. This CDR3 comprises 13 residues. The V end was cut by 3 bases, the J end by 8 bases, with 11 bases between. CDR3 sequence: CASSFTRADEQFF. CDR3 nucleotide sequence: TGTGCCAGCAGCTTCACTAGGGCCGATGAGCAGTTCTTC.

This clone was detected a few times. This rearrangement joins TRBV19 to TRBJ1-2; D remains unclear. From germline, CDR1 is LNHDA and CDR2 SQIVND (reference sequence). The CDR3 runs to 11 residues. The V and J ends lost 9 bases and 4 bases respectively, with 9 bases between them. The CDR3 coding sequence is TGTGCCAGCGGGGTCTCCTATGGCTACACCTTC. It encodes CASGVSYGYTF.

The chain uses TRBV13 and TRBJ2-1; unclear D gene. Germline assignment: CDR1 PRHDT and CDR2 FYEKMQ (reference sequence). V was shortened by 2 bases and J by 8 bases, with 16 bases between the two germline ends. The CDR3 length is 15 residues. The CDR3 DNA reads TGTGCCAGCAGCTTACGCGGCTTTAAGACGGATGAGCAGTTCTTC. As protein: CASSLRGFKTDEQFF.

This chain connects TRBV18 to TRBJ1-2; D unclear. The CDR3 sequence is 14 residues long. Germline CDR1 KGHSH, CDR2 LQKENI. Trimming cost V 1 base and J 1 base, with 7 bases left between them. The CDR3 sequence is CASSPQDFNYGYTF. For the CDR3, the DNA is TGTGCCAGCTCACCACAGGATTTTAACTATGGCTACACCTTC.

In its sample, this clone was seen once. This chain uses TRBV2 with TRBJ2-3; 10 nucleotides match TRBD1. CDR1 and CDR2 (germline): SNHLY, FYNNEI. Trimming took 7 bases from V and 5 from J; bases not matched to a gene: 9. The CDR3 runs to 15 residues. CDR3 in DNA: TGTGCCAGCAACGGAGGGACAGGGGCCAGAGATACGCAGTATTTT. Its protein is CASNGGTGARDTQYF. The variable domain in full, with the rest retrieved from reference TRBV2 and TRBJ2-3, is EPEVTQTPSHQVTQMGQEVILRCVPISNHLYFYWYRQILGQKVEFLVSFYNNEISEKSEIFDDQFSVERPDGSNFTLKIRSTKLEDSAMYFCASNGGTGARDTQYFGPGTRLTVL.

The chain is built from TRBV4-2 and TRBJ2-3, with TRBD2 identical over 11 bases. V trimming: 4 bases; J trimming: 4 bases; junction bases outside the gene matches: 13. The CDR3 is made up of 18 amino acids. Germline assignment: CDR1 LGHNA and CDR2 YNFKEQ. The CDR3 DNA is TGTGCCAGCAGCCCCCTCTCTAGCACTAGCGGGGGCTCAGATACGCAGTATTTT. It translates to CASSPLSSTSGGSDTQYF.

CDR3 coding DNA: TGTGCCAGCCCTCTCCCATGGGATACGCAGTATTTT. It codes for CASPLPWDTQYF. The chain links TRBV6-4 to TRBJ2-3; unclear D gene. Germline V CDR1 and CDR2: MRHNA, SNTAGT. Trimming removed 8 bases at V and 6 bases at J, with 12 bases between. The CDR3 has 12 amino acids.

The chain recombines TRBV30 with TRBJ2-7, with 7 bases identical to TRBD2. Germline CDR1 reads GTSNPN; CDR2 reads SVGIG (reference sequence). The V segment lost 8 bases and the J segment 0 bases; nucleotides outside the gene matches: 4. The CDR3 totals 12 residues. The CDR3 DNA is TGTGCCAGCGGGACGGTCTCCTACGAGCAGTACTTC. Its translation: CASGTVSYEQYF.

CDR3 loop: CASSQVIRLGNTEAFF. The DNA for the CDR3 is TGCGCCAGCAGCCAAGTTATCCGACTCGGGAACACTGAAGCTTTCTTT. The J gene is TRBJ1-1, the V gene TRBV4-1, with no clear D. V gave up 1 base and J gave up 1 base, with 13 bases separating them. The CDR3 runs 16 residues. Germline CDR1 is MGHRA and CDR2 is YSYEKL.

This chain joins TRBV28 and TRBJ2-5; TRBD1 matches at 10 bases. Germline V gene lookup returns CDR1 MDHEN and CDR2 SYDVKM. This CDR3 has 15 amino acids. V lost 4 bases and J lost 5; bases outside the gene matches: 7. The CDR3 reads CASSSRTGGVETQYF. In DNA, the CDR3 is TGTGCCAGCAGTTCAAGGACAGGGGGGGTTGAGACCCAGTACTTC.

This chain connects TRBV11-3 to TRBJ2-1; 8 nucleotides line up with TRBD1. V lost 7 bases and J lost 5; bases outside the gene matches: 7. CDR1 SGHNT and CDR2 YENEEA come from the germline V gene. The CDR3 loop spans 14 amino acids. CDR3 sequence: CASNGQGLDNEQFF. The CDR3 coding sequence is TGTGCCAGCAACGGACAGGGCCTGGACAATGAGCAGTTCTTC.

This chain connects TRBV29-1 to TRBJ1-1; the D gene is possibly TRBD1 (5 bases). The CDR3 loop spans 11 amino acids. In germline, CDR1 is SQVTM, CDR2 ANQGSEA. V lost 5 bases and J 4 bases, leaving 8 bases between the germline ends. CDR3 DNA sequence: TGCAGCGTTCAGGGAAGCACTGAAGCTTTCTTT. Amino acids: CSVQGSTEAFF.

This clone was seen only once. The chain carries TRBV30 and TRBJ2-7, with 9 bases aligning to TRBD1. V trimming: 8 bases; J trimming: 4 bases; junction bases outside the gene matches: 12. The CDR3 loop spans 14 amino acids. CDR1 is GTSNPN, CDR2 SVGIG, per germline (reference sequence). The CDR3 DNA sequence: TGTGCCAGCACTCACAGGGGGCTTCCATACGAGCAGTACTTC. It translates to CASTHRGLPYEQYF.

The V gene is TRBV3-1 (or the pseudogene TRBV3-2), the J gene TRBJ1-2; D not certain. The CDR3 is made up of 12 amino acids. CDR1 is LGHDT and CDR2 is YNNKEL in the germline V gene (reference sequence). V lost 1 base, J lost 8 bases, and 8 bases lay in between. The CDR3 nucleotides are TGTGCCAGCAGCCAAGTCCAATCGGGCTACACCTTC. Amino acids: CASSQVQSGYTF.

This clone turned up a few times. J is TRBJ2-3 and V is TRBV4-2, with D tentatively TRBD2 (6 bases). The CDR3 is 17 amino acids. V lost 0 bases to trimming and J lost 2 bases, with 15 bases between them. Per germline, CDR1 LGHNA and CDR2 YNFKEQ. CDR3 sequence reads: CASSQDGAGTVTDTQYF. The CDR3 nucleotides are TGTGCCAGCAGCCAAGATGGGGCGGGGACCGTCACAGATACGCAGTATTTT.